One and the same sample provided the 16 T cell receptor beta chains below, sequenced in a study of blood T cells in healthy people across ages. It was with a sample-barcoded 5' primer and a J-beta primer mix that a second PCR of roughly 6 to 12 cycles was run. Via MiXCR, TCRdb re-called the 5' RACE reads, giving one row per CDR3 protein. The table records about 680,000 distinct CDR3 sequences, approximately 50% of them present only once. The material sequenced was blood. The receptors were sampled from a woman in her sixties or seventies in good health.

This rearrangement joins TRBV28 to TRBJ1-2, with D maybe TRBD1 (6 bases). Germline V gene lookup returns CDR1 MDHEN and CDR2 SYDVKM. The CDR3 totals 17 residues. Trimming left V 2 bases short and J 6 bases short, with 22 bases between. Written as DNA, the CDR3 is TGTGCCAGCAGTTTACCTGGGGTTGGGGGGGCTACGAATGGCTACACCTTC. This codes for CASSLPGVGGATNGYTF.

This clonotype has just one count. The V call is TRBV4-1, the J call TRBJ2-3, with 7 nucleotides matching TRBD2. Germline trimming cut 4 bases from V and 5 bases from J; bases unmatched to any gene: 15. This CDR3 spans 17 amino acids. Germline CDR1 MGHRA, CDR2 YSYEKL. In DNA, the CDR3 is TGCGCCAGCAGCCTAAGACGGGGCGGGAGTGCGGTAGATACGCAGTATTTT. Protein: CASSLRRGGSAVDTQYF.

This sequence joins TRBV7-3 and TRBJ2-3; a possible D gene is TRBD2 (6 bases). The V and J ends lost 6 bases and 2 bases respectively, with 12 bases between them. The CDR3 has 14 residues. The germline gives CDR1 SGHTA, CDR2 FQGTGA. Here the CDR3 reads CASRAGGATDTQYF. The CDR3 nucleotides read TGTGCCAGCAGGGCCGGGGGTGCCACAGATACGCAGTATTTT.

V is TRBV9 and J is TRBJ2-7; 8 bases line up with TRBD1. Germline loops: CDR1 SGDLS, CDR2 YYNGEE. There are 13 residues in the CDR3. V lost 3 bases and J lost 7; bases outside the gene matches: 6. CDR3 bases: TGTGCCAGCAGCGGGACAGGGTCTTGGGAGCAGTACTTC. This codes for CASSGTGSWEQYF.

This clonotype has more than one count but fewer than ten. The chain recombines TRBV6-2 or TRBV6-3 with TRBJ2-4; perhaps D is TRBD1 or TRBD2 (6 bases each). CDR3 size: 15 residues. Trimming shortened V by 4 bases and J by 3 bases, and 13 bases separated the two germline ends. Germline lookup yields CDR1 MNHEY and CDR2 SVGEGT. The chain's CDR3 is CASSSVGGSKNIQYF. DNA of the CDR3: TGTGCCAGCAGTTCCGTAGGGGGGAGCAAAAACATTCAGTACTTC.

The CDR3 DNA follows: TGCGCCAGCAGCTTAAGTTCCAGGGGCCAAGAGACCCAGTACTTC. It is translated as CASSLSSRGQETQYF. This chain links TRBV5-1 with TRBJ2-7, with a possible D match to TRBD1 (6 bases). The J call may be incorrect, as the DNA end agrees better with TRBJ2-5. This CDR3 has 15 amino acids. CDR1 and CDR2 (germline): SGHRS, YFSETQ.

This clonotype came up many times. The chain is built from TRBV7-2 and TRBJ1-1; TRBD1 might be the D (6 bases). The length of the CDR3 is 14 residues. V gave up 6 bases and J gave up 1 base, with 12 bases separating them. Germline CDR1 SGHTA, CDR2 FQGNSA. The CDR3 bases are TGTGCCAGCAGTGTAGGGGGACCGAACACTGAAGCTTTCTTT. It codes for CASSVGGPNTEAFF. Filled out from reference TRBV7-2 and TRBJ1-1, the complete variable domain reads GAGVSQSPSNKVTEKGKDVELRCDPISGHTALYWYRQSLGQGLEFLIYFQGNSAPDKSGLPSDRFSAERTGGSVSTLTIQRTQQEDSAVYLCASSVGGPNTEAFFGQGTRLTVV.

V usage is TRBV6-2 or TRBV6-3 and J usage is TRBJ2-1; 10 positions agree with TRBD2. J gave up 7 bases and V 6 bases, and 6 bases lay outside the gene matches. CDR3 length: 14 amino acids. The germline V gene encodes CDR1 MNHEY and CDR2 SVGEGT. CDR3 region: CASRAGGSGNEQFF. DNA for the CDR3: TGTGCCAGCAGAGCGGGAGGGTCCGGAAATGAGCAGTTCTTC.

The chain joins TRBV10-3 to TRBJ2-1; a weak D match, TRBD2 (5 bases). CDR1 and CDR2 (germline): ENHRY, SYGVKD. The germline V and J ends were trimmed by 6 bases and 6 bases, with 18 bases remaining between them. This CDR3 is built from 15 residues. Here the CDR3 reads CAISSGRADLNEQFF. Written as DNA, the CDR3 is TGTGCCATCAGCTCAGGACGAGCGGACCTCAATGAGCAGTTCTTC.

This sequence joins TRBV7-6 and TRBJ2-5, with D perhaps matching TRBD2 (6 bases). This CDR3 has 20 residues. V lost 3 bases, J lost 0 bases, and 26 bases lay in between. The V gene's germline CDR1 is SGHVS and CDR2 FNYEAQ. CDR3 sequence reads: CASSFRSATSGQSYQETQYF. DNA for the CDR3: TGTGCCAGCAGCTTCAGGTCGGCGACGAGCGGGCAATCCTACCAAGAGACCCAGTACTTC.

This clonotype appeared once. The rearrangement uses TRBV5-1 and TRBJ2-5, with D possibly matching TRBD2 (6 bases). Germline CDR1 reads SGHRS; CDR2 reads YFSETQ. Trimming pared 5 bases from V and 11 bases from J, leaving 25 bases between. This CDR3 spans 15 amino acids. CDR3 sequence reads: CASRPNPEKGGEQYF. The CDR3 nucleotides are TGCGCCAGCAGACCGAACCCTGAAAAGGGAGGTGAGCAGTACTTC.

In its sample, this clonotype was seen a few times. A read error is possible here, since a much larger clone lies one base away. The CDR3: CASSRDRPYEQYF. The CDR3 nucleotides are TGTGCCAGCAGCCGGGACAGACCCTACGAGCAGTACTTC. This sequence joins TRBV7-3 and TRBJ2-7, with 7 bases fitting TRBD1. Germline values: CDR1 SGHTA, CDR2 FQGTGA. V shed 5 bases and J 2 bases; nucleotides not matched to a gene: 3. The CDR3 covers 13 residues.

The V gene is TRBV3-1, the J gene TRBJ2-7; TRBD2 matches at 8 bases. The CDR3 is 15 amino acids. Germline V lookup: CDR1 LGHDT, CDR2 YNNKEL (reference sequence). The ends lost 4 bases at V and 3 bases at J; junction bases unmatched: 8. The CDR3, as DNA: TGTGCCAGCAGCCGAGCTCAAACTAGCGGCTACGAGCAGTACTTC. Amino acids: CASSRAQTSGYEQYF.

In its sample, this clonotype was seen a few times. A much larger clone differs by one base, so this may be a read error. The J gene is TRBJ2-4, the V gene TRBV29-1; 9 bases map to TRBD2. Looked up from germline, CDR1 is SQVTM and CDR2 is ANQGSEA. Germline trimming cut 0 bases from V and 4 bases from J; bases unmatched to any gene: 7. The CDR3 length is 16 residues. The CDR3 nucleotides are TGCAGCGTTGAAGATCGAGCGGGAGGACTTAAAAACATTCAGTACTTC. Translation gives CSVEDRAGGLKNIQYF.

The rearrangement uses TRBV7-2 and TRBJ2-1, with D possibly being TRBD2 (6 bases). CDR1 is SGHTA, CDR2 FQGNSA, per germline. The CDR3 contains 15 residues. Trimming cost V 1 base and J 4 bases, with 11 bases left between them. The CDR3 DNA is TGTGCCAGCAGCTTAGGGGGGACTCTATACAATGAGCAGTTCTTC. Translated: CASSLGGTLYNEQFF. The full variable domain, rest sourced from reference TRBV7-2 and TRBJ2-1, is GAGVSQSPSNKVTEKGKDVELRCDPISGHTALYWYRQSLGQGLEFLIYFQGNSAPDKSGLPSDRFSAERTGGSVSTLTIQRTQQEDSAVYLCASSLGGTLYNEQFFGPGTRLTVL.

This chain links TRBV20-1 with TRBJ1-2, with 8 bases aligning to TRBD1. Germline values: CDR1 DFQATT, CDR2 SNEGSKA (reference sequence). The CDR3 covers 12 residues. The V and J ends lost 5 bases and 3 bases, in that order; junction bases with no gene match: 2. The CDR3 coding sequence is TGCAGTGCTTCGACAGGGGACTATGGCTACACCTTC. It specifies CSASTGDYGYTF.